The clone carrying this T cell receptor beta chain was found a few times. Its antigen remains unidentified. The sample originates from a study of beta chain features in type 1 diabetes. Across the study: Summed over all samples, the examined sorted cells came to some 99 million. Broader study findings: Across all four CD4+ subsets, people with type 1 diabetes showed modestly shorter TCRB CDR3s. Sequencing the cDNA could make cells with high TCR expression show up more than they should.

Reverse transcription of all isolated RNA meant that expressed TCRB transcripts were sequenced. Clones were read by immunoSEQ multiplex PCR, and TCRdb kept only the in-frame ones, dropping some. The repertoire holds roughly 350,000 clones, with about 11% as singletons. The CDR3 is made up of 15 amino acids. Germline values: CDR1 SNHLY, CDR2 FYNNEI. The V gene end was trimmed by 5 bases and the J gene end by 8 bases; junction bases not matched to a gene: 7. Each population that was sorted was more than 95% pure. The gene calls are TRBV2 and TRBJ2-2, with 11 bases that match TRBD1. The receptor comes from a woman younger than 45 in good health. Sequences were obtained from naive CD4+ T cells from blood. The CDR3 nucleotides read TGTGCCAGCAGTTCCCGGACAGGGGGCTTTGGGGAGCTGTTTTTT. This sequence encodes CASSSRTGGFGELFF.